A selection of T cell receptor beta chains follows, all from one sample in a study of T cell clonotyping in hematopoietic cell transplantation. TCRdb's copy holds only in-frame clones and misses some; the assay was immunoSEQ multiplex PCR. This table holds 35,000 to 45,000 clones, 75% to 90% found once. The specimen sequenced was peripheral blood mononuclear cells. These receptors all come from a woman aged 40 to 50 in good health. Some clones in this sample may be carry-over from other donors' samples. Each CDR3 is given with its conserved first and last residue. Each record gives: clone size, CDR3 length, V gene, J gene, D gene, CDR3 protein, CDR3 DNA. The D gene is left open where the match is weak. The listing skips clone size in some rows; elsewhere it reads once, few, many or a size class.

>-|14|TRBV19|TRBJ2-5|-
CASSTGTLQETQYF
TGTGCCAGTAGTACGGGGACACTACAAGAGACCCAGTACTTC
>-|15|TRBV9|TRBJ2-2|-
CASSFGTVNTGELFF
TGTGCCAGCAGCTTCGGGACCGTGAACACCGGGGAGCTGTTTTTT
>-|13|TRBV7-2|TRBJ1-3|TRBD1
CASSLDRANTIYF
TGTGCCAGCAGCTTGGACAGGGCGAACACCATATATTTT
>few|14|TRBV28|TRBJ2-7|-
CASSSPPGQYEQYF
TGTGCCAGCAGTTCTCCCCCAGGGCAGTACGAGCAGTACTTC
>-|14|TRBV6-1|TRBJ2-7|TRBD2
CASSGTSYGYEQYF
TGTGCCAGCAGTGGGACTAGCTACGGCTACGAGCAGTACTTC
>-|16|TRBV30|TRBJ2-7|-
CAWSVRAGRKFYEQYF
TGTGCCTGGAGTGTCCGGGCGGGCAGGAAATTCTACGAGCAGTACTTC
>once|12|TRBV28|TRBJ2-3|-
CASGAGMDTQYF
TGTGCCAGCGGGGCAGGGATGGATACGCAGTATTTT
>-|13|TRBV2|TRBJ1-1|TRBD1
CASSVEGATEAFF
TGTGCCAGCAGTGTGGAGGGGGCTACTGAAGCTTTCTTT
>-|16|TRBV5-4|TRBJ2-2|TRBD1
CASSLQLGTGNGELFF
TGTGCCAGCAGTTTACAACTCGGGACAGGGAACGGGGAGCTGTTTTTT
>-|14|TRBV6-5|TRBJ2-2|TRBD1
CASRWTGATGELFF
TGTGCCAGTAGATGGACAGGGGCCACCGGGGAGCTGTTTTTT
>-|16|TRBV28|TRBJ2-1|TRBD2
CASSPGLAGFGDEQFF
TGTGCCAGCAGCCCGGGACTAGCGGGCTTTGGGGATGAGCAGTTCTTC
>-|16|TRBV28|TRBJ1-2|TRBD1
CASSPPRGQGYYGYTF
TGTGCCAGCAGCCCCCCCCGGGGACAGGGGTACTATGGCTACACCTTC
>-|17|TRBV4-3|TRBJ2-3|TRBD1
CASSQDPGQGGTDTQYF
TGCGCCAGCAGCCAAGATCCGGGACAGGGGGGCACAGATACGCAGTATTTT
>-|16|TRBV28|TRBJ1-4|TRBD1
CASAIRGRQASEKLFF
TGTGCCAGCGCTATTAGGGGGCGACAGGCGTCTGAAAAACTGTTTTTT
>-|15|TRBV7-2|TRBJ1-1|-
CASSLVAGIETEAFF
TGTGCCAGCAGCTTAGTTGCGGGGATCGAAACTGAAGCTTTCTTT
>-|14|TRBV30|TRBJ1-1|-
CASRRDTYNTEAFF
TGTGCCTCGCGCCGGGACACCTATAACACTGAAGCTTTCTTT
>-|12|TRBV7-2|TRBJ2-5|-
CASSPSQGTQYF
TGTGCCAGCAGCCCGAGCCAGGGAACCCAGTACTTC
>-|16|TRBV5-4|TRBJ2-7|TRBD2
CASSPDSGRAPYEQYF
TGTGCCAGCAGCCCCGATAGCGGGAGGGCCCCCTACGAGCAGTACTTC
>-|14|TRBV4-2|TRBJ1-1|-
CASSPNVENTEAFF
TGTGCCAGCAGCCCGAACGTCGAGAACACTGAAGCTTTCTTT
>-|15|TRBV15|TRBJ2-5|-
CATSRDGHTAETQYF
TGTGCCACCAGCAGAGATGGTCACACGGCGGAGACCCAGTACTTC
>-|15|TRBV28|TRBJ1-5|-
CASSRGGRANQPQHF
TGTGCCAGCAGTCGGGGGGGGCGGGCCAATCAGCCCCAGCATTTT
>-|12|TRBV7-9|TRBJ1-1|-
CASSLGFAEAFF
TGTGCCAGCTCCCTGGGTTTCGCTGAAGCTTTCTTT
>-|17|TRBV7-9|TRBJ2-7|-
CASSPLFGRGDSYEQYF
TGTGCCAGCAGCCCCCTGTTCGGGCGGGGAGATTCCTACGAGCAGTACTTC
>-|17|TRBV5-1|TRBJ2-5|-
CASSLGNPIYLPETQYF
TGCGCCAGCAGCTTGGGGAACCCAATATATCTGCCAGAGACCCAGTACTTC
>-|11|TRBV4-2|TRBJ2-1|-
CASSQDKIEFF
TGTGCCAGCAGCCAAGATAAAATAGAGTTCTTC
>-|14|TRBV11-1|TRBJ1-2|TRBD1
CASSRDRGNYGYTF
TGTGCCAGCAGCAGAGACAGGGGAAACTATGGCTACACCTTC
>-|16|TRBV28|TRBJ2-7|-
CASSSARGGPSYEQYF
TGTGCCAGCAGTTCCGCGAGGGGTGGCCCGTCCTACGAGCAGTACTTC
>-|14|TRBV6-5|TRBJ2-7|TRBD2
CASRRAGASYEQYF
TGTGCCAGCAGGAGAGCGGGAGCATCCTACGAGCAGTACTTC
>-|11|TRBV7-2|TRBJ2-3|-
CASSLLGTQYF
TGTGCCAGCAGCTTATTGGGTACGCAGTATTTT
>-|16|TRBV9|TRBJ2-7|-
CASSVGGNRATYEQYF
TGTGCCAGCAGCGTAGGAGGGAACAGGGCGACCTACGAGCAGTACTTC
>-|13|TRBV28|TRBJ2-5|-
CASSPRVRETQYF
TGTGCCAGCAGTCCCAGGGTCCGGGAGACCCAGTACTTC
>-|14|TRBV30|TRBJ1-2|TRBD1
CAFSGQGTSYGYTF
TGTGCCTTCTCGGGACAGGGGACCAGCTATGGCTACACCTTC
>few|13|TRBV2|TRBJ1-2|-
CASILSDDYGYTF
TGTGCCAGCATTCTTTCGGACGACTATGGCTACACCTTC
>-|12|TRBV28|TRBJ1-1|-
CASSYSNTEAFF
TGTGCCAGCAGTTACTCGAACACTGAAGCTTTCTTT
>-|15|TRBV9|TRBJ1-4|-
CASSVGSGANEKLFF
TGTGCCAGCAGCGTAGGGAGCGGCGCCAATGAAAAACTGTTTTTT
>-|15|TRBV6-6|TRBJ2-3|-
CASSYERSSTDTQYF
TGTGCCAGCAGTTACGAGCGTTCCTCCACAGATACGCAGTATTTT
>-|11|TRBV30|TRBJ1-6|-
CASTTAGSLHF
TGTGCCTCAACGACCGCAGGGTCCCTCCACTTT
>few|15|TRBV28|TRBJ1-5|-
CASSTSGLGNQPQHF
TGTGCCAGCAGTACCTCCGGACTCGGCAATCAGCCCCAGCATTTT
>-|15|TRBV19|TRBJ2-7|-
CASSIIQGEDYEQYF
TGTGCCAGTAGTATTATCCAGGGGGAGGACTACGAGCAGTACTTC
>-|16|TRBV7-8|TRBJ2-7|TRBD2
CASSPTWTSGPYEQYF
TGTGCCAGCAGCCCGACCTGGACTAGCGGCCCCTACGAGCAGTACTTC
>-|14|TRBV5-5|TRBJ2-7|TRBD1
CASSGTGLLYEQYF
TGTGCCAGCAGCGGGACAGGGCTACTCTACGAGCAGTACTTC
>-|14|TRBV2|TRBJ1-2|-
CASSEEEGSYGYTF
TGTGCCAGCAGTGAGGAGGAGGGTTCCTATGGCTACACCTTC
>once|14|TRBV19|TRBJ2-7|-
CASSIWDFPYEQYF
TGTGCCAGTAGTATTTGGGACTTCCCCTACGAGCAGTACTTC
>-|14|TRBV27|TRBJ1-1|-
CASSNIRSGYEAFF
TGTGCCAGCAGTAACATAAGATCAGGGTATGAAGCTTTCTTT